These T cell receptor beta chains were read from a single sample in a study of cytomegalovirus exposure and HLA in healthy donors. Only in-frame clones appear in the TCRdb table, and some are missing; sequencing was by immunoSEQ multiplex PCR. The sample consists of some 140,000 clones, approximately 86% of them appearing once. Sequenced input: PBMCs. These receptors all come from a man between 18 and 35 years old in good health and CMV-seropositive. The CDR3 runs from the conserved cysteine through the conserved F or W. The D gene is left open where the match is weak. Size tells how often a clone was seen (once, few, many) or the class of an expanded clone, and some rows leave it out.

TRBV19,TRBJ2-1,-,-,CASSIPGTGTYNEQFF,TGTGCCAGTAGTATACCCGGGACGGGGACTTACAATGAGCAGTTCTTC
TRBV6-1,TRBJ1-5,-,-,CASRGPNQPQHF,TGTGCCAGCAGGGGCCCCAATCAGCCCCAGCATTTT
TRBV28,TRBJ2-7,-,TRBD1,CAISTTGPPYEQYF,TGTGCCATTTCAACGACAGGGCCACCCTACGAGCAGTACTTC
TRBV28,TRBJ1-1,-,-,CASSLFGGGTEAFF,TGTGCCAGCAGTTTATTTGGGGGGGGGACTGAAGCTTTCTTT
TRBV7-2,TRBJ2-7,-,TRBD1,CASSLGKGIQGGGQYF,TGTGCCAGCAGCTTAGGAAAGGGAATACAGGGGGGTGGGCAGTACTTC
TRBV30,TRBJ2-7,-,TRBD2,CAWSESGTSGGIHEQYF,TGTGCCTGGAGCGAATCAGGGACTAGCGGAGGGATCCACGAGCAGTACTTC
TRBV6-5,TRBJ2-1,-,TRBD1,CASTPGGGNEQFF,TGTGCCAGCACCCCAGGGGGCGGGAATGAGCAGTTCTTC
TRBV19,TRBJ1-3,-,-,CASSPQRSAGNTIYF,TGTGCCAGTAGTCCTCAACGGAGCGCTGGAAACACCATATATTTT
TRBV2,TRBJ2-3,-,TRBD1,CASNLQGVGDTQYF,TGTGCCAGCAACCTGCAGGGGGTGGGGGATACGCAGTATTTT
TRBV2,TRBJ1-5,few,TRBD1,CASTPDRGVSNQPQHF,TGTGCCAGCACCCCAGACAGGGGCGTGAGCAATCAGCCCCAGCATTTT
TRBV2,TRBJ2-7,once,TRBD2,CARRDELERETNYEQYF,TGTGCCAGGAGAGACGAGCTTGAGCGGGAGACTAACTACGAGCAGTACTTC
TRBV9,TRBJ2-3,-,-,CASSGTEYLDTQYF,TGTGCCAGCAGCGGGACTGAGTATCTAGATACGCAGTATTTT
TRBV5-8,TRBJ2-5,-,TRBD1,CASSLGDRGTETQYF,TGTGCCAGCAGCTTGGGGGACAGGGGTACAGAGACCCAGTACTTC
TRBV6-1,TRBJ2-2,-,-,CASSEDADTAGELFF,TGTGCCAGCAGTGAAGACGCCGATACGGCCGGGGAGCTGTTTTTT
TRBV5-6,TRBJ2-7,-,-,CASSLTVSEQYF,TGTGCCAGCAGCTTGACGGTGTCCGAGCAGTACTTC
TRBV2,TRBJ1-2,-,TRBD1,CASSDSWTGISGYTF,TGTGCCAGCAGTGACTCCTGGACAGGGATAAGTGGCTACACCTTC
TRBV7-9,TRBJ1-1,few,-,CASSLDPGYEAFF,TGTGCCAGCAGCTTAGATCCGGGATATGAAGCTTTCTTT
TRBV9,TRBJ1-1,-,TRBD1,CASSVEDLGTAKGNTEAFF,TGTGCCAGCAGCGTAGAAGATCTGGGGACAGCCAAGGGGAACACTGAAGCTTTCTTT
TRBV4-3,TRBJ1-3,-,TRBD1,CASSLDRGSGNTIYF,TGCGCCAGCAGCCTGGACAGGGGCTCTGGAAACACCATATATTTT
TRBV10-2,TRBJ2-7,-,-,CASKTPGMGSYEQYF,TGCGCCAGCAAAACTCCCGGGATGGGCTCCTACGAGCAGTACTTC
TRBV9,TRBJ1-1,-,-,CASSQGQGNTEAFF,TGTGCCAGCAGCCAAGGTCAGGGGAACACTGAAGCTTTCTTT
TRBV29-1,TRBJ1-4,-,-,CSVPGEGGHEKLFF,TGCAGCGTCCCCGGGGAGGGGGGTCACGAAAAACTGTTTTTT
TRBV18,TRBJ2-3,-,TRBD2,CASSPQAGGSDTQYF,TGTGCCAGCTCTCCCCAAGCGGGAGGATCAGATACGCAGTATTTT